One and the same sample provided the 10 T cell receptor beta chains below, sequenced in a study of early T cells in non-severe SARS-CoV-2 infection. TCRdb used MiXCR to reprocess the 5' RACE reads, holding one entry per CDR3 protein. The sample holds approximately 58,000 distinct CDR3 sequences, about 9.9% seen once. Sequencing was done on a sample of whole blood. The receptors were gathered from an adult who was a healthcare worker with PCR-confirmed SARS-CoV-2 infection or an uninfected control (not recorded which).

The V and J genes are TRBV28 and TRBJ1-5; 9 bases match TRBD1. This CDR3 is built from 15 residues. The V segment lost 5 bases and the J segment 4 bases; nucleotides outside the gene matches: 6. Germline CDR1 reads MDHEN; CDR2 reads SYDVKM. Written as DNA, the CDR3 is TGTGCCAGCAGTCGGGACAGGGAAAGAAATCAGCCCCAGCATTTT. Its protein product is CASSRDRERNQPQHF.

This clonotype has only a few counts. The chain employs TRBV3-1 and TRBJ2-1, with TRBD2 matching 8 bases. Germline trimming cut 4 bases from V and 9 bases from J; bases unmatched to any gene: 5. The CDR3 length is 13 residues. CDR1 is LGHDT and CDR2 is YNNKEL in the germline V gene (reference sequence). The CDR3 reads CASSPQRESEQFF. For the CDR3, the DNA is TGTGCCAGCAGCCCCCAGCGGGAGAGTGAGCAGTTCTTC.

This sequence joins TRBV6-1 and TRBJ2-2; D ambiguous. V lost 1 base, J lost 6 bases, and 6 bases lay in between. CDR1 and CDR2 (germline): MNHNS, SASEGT. This CDR3 is 13 amino acids long. The CDR3 loop is CASSEGYSGELFF. CDR3 bases: TGTGCCAGCAGTGAAGGGTATTCCGGGGAGCTGTTTTTT.

This clonotype was recorded a few times. The DNA for the CDR3 is TGCAGCCTTATATCGGCGGGGGTTGAGCAGTTCTTC. It translates to CSLISAGVEQFF. This chain links TRBV29-1 with TRBJ2-1; the match to TRBD2 covers 7 bases. CDR3 length: 12 residues. V shed 8 bases, J shed 9 bases, and the junction held 10 bases outside the gene matches. Germline loops: CDR1 SQVTM, CDR2 ANQGSEA.

Of note for this clonotype: An end of the junction does not agree with germline; a read error may underlie this. J is TRBJ2-2 and V is TRBV9; a possible D gene is TRBD2 (5 bases). Per germline, CDR1 SGDLS and CDR2 YYNGEE. The CDR3 runs to 15 residues. The CDR3 DNA follows: TGTGCCAGCAGCGTAGGTCTTTCCAACACCGGGGAGCGGTTTTTT. Amino acids: CASSVGLSNTGERFF.

At least ten counts were recorded for this clonotype. CDR3 DNA: TGTGCCAGCAGTCCCCTAATCTACGAGCAGTACTTC. Translated, it gives CASSPLIYEQYF. The chain recombines TRBV28 with TRBJ2-7; D unclear. Per the germline V gene, CDR1 is MDHEN and CDR2 is SYDVKM. The V end lost 5 bases, the J end lost 3 bases, and 8 bases lay between the germline ends. This CDR3 comprises 12 residues.

This clonotype was picked up many times. The chain couples TRBV29-1 to TRBJ2-2; no clear D. Germline V gene sequence: CDR1 SQVTM, CDR2 ANQGSEA. Between the trimmed V and J ends, which lost 0 bases and 6 bases, there was a span of 11 bases. The CDR3 is 14 amino acids. The CDR3 loop reads CSVEDPFGSGELFF. The CDR3 DNA follows: TGCAGCGTTGAAGACCCGTTCGGGTCCGGGGAGCTGTTTTTT.

This clonotype was seen ten or more times. The V gene is TRBV5-4, the J gene TRBJ2-4; D unclear. CDR1 is SGHNT and CDR2 is YYREEE in the germline V gene (reference sequence). V gave up 2 bases and J gave up 4 bases, with 7 bases separating them. This CDR3 comprises 13 residues. CDR3 protein: CASSFVGKNIQYF. In DNA form, the CDR3 reads TGTGCCAGCAGCTTTGTTGGAAAAAACATTCAGTACTTC.

Here the CDR3 DNA reads TGTGCCAGCAGTCCAACCCGTCAGGGGCAGTTCTTC. Its translation: CASSPTRQGQFF. The chain recombines TRBV7-8 with TRBJ2-1, with a possible D match to TRBD1 (5 bases). V lost 6 bases, J lost 12 bases, and 15 bases lay in between. Germline CDR1 reads SGHVS; CDR2 reads FQNEAQ. The CDR3 length is 12 residues.

The rearrangement uses TRBV12-3 or TRBV12-4 and TRBJ2-2; possible D gene TRBD1, 6 bases. Trimming stripped 5 bases from V and 5 bases from J, with 6 bases between. The CDR3 consists of 12 residues. Here the CDR3 reads CASSQGTGELFF. The CDR3 DNA is TGTGCCAGCAGTCAGGGGACCGGGGAGCTGTTTTTT.